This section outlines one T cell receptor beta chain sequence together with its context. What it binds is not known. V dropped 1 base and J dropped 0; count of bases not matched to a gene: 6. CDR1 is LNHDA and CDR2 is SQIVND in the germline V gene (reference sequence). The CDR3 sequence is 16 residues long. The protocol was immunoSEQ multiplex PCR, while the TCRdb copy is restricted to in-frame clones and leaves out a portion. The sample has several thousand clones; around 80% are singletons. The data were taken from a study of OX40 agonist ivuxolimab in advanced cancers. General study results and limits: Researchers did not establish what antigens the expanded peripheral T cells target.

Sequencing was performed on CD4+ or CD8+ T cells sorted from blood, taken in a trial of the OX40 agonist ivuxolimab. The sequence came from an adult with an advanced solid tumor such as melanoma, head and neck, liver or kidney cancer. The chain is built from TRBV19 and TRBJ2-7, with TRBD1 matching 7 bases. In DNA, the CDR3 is TGTGCCAGTAGTATAGGACAAAGGGACAGCTCCTACGAGCAGTACTTC. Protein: CASSIGQRDSSYEQYF.